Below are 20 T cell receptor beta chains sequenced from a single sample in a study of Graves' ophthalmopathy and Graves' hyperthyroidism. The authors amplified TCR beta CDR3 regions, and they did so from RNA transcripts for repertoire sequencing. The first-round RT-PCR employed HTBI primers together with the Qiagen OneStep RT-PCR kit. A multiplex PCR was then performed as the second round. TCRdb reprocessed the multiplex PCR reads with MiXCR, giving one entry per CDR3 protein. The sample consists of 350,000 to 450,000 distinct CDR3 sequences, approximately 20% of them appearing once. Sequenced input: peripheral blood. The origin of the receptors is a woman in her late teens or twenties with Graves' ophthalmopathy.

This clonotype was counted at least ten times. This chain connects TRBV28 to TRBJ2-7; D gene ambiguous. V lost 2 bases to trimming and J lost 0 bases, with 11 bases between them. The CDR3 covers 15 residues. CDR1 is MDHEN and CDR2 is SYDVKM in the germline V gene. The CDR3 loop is CASSLIAAPSYEQYF. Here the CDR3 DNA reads TGTGCCAGCAGTTTAATAGCAGCACCCTCCTACGAGCAGTACTTC. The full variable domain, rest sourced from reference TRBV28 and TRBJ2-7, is DVKVTQSSRYLVKRTGEKVFLECVQDMDHENMFWYRQDPGLGLRLIYFSYDVKMKEKGDIPEGYSVSREKKERFSLILESASTNQTSMYLCASSLIAAPSYEQYFGPGTRLTVT.

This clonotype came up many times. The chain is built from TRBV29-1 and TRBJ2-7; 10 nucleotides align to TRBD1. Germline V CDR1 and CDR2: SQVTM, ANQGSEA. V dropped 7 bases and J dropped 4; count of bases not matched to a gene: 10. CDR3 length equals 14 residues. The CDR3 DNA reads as TGCAGCGCGTTGACAGGGGGCGCAGCGTACGAGCAGTACTTC. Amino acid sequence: CSALTGGAAYEQYF.

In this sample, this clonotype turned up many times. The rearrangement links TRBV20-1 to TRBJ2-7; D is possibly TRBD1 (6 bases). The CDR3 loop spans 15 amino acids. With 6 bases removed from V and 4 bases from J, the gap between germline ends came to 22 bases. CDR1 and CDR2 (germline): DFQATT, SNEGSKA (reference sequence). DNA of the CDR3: TGCAGTGCCCCCTTAACACCAGGGGTTGCATACGAGCAGTACTTC. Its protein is CSAPLTPGVAYEQYF.

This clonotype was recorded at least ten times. CDR3 sequence: CASSLGSRGEQYF. The CDR3 DNA is TGTGCCAGCAGTTTAGGCTCGAGAGGCGAGCAGTACTTC. J is TRBJ2-7 and V is TRBV28; D gene ambiguous. The CDR3 spans 13 residues. Trimming stripped 2 bases from V and 6 bases from J, with 11 bases between. Looked up from germline, CDR1 is MDHEN and CDR2 is SYDVKM.

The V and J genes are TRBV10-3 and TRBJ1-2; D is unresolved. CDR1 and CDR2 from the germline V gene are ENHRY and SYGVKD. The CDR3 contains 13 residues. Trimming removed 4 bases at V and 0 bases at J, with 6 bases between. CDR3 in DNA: TGTGCCATCAGTGGCGGAGCTAACTATGGCTACACCTTC. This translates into CAISGGANYGYTF.

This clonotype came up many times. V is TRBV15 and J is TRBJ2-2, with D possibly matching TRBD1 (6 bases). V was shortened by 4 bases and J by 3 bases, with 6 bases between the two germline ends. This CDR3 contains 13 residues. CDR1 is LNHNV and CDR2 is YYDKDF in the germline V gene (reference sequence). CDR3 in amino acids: CATSKGDTGELFF. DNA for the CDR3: TGTGCCACCAGCAAGGGGGACACCGGGGAGCTGTTTTTT.

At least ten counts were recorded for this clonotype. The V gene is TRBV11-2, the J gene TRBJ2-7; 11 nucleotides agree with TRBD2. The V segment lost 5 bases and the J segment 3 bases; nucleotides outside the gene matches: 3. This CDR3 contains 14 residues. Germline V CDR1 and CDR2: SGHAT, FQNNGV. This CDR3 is CASSGGLAVYEQYF. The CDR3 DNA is TGTGCCAGCAGCGGGGGACTAGCGGTCTACGAGCAGTACTTC.

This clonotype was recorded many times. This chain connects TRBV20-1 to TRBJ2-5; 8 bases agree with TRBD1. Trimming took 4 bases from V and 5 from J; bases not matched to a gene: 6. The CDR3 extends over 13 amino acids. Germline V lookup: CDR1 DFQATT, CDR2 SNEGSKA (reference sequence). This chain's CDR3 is CSAMTGDGETQYF. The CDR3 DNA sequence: TGCAGTGCTATGACAGGGGACGGCGAGACCCAGTACTTC.

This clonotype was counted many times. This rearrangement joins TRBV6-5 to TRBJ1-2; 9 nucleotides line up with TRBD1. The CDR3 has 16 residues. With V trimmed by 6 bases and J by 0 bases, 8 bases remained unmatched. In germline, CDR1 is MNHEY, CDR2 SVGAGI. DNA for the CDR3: TGTGCCAGCAGAGGGACAGGGCCGCCGTCTAACTATGGCTACACCTTC. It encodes CASRGTGPPSNYGYTF.

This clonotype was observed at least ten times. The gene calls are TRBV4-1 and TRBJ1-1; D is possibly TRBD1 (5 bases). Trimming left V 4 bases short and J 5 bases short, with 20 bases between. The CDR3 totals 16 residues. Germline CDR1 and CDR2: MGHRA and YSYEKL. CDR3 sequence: CASSPGPGQGRTEAFF. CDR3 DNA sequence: TGCGCCAGCAGCCCAGGGCCCGGGCAGGGACGAACTGAAGCTTTCTTT.

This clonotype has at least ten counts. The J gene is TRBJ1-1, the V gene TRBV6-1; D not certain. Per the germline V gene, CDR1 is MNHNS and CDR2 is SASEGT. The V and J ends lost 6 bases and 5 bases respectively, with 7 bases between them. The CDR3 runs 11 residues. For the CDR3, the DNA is TGTGCCAGCAGGATTAAAACTGAAGCTTTCTTT. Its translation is CASRIKTEAFF.

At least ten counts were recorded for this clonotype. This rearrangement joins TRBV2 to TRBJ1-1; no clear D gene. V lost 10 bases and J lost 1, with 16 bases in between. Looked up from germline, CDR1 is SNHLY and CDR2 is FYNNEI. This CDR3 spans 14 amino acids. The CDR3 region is CANYFLGGNTEAFF. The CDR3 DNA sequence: TGTGCCAACTATTTCTTGGGAGGGAACACTGAAGCTTTCTTT.

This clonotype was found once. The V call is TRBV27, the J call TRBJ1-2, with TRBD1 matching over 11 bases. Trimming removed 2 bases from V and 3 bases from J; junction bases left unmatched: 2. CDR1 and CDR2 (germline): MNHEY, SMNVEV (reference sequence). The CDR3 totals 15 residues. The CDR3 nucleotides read TGTGCCAGCAGTTTAGGGACAGGGGGAGACTATGGCTACACCTTC. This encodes CASSLGTGGDYGYTF.

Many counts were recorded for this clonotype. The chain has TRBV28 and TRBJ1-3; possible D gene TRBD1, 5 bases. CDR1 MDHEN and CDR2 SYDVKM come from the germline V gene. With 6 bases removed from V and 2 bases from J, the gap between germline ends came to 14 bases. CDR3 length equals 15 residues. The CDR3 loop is CASSRSAGPGNTIYF. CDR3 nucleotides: TGTGCCAGCAGCCGCTCGGCGGGACCTGGAAACACCATATATTTT.

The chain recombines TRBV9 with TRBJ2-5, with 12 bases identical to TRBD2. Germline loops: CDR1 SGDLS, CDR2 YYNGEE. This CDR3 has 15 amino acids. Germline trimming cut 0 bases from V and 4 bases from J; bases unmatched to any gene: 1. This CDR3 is CASSVGGLAGETQYF. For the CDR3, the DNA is TGTGCCAGCAGCGTAGGGGGACTAGCGGGAGAGACCCAGTACTTC. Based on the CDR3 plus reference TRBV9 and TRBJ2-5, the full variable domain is DSGVTQTPKHLITATGQRVTLRCSPRSGDLSVYWYQQSLDQGLQFLIQYYNGEERAKGNILERFSAQQFPDLHSELNLSSLELGDSALYFCASSVGGLAGETQYFGPGTRLLVL.

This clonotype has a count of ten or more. The DNA for the CDR3 is TGCGCCAGCAGCTTGGTCTTTCGACTAGACGCATCCTACGAGCAGTACTTC. It translates to CASSLVFRLDASYEQYF. The V gene is TRBV5-1, the J gene TRBJ2-7, with a possible D match to TRBD2 (6 bases). The CDR3 contains 17 residues. V lost 0 bases and J 1 base, leaving 17 bases between the germline ends. Per the germline V gene, CDR1 is SGHRS and CDR2 is YFSETQ.

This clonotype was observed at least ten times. CDR3 loop: CAISDVRGVYTEAFF. The CDR3 DNA reads as TGTGCCATCAGCGACGTCAGGGGTGTGTACACTGAAGCTTTCTTT. The chain has TRBV10-3 and TRBJ1-1; maybe TRBD1 (6 bases). Germline-derived CDR1 and CDR2 are ENHRY and SYGVKD. The CDR3 runs to 15 residues. V lost 6 bases to trimming and J lost 3 bases, with 17 bases between them.

The DNA for the CDR3 is TGTGCCAGCAGCCCCGGACAGGGGGCGTTGACGGATGGCTACACCTTC. Translating it yields CASSPGQGALTDGYTF. The chain links TRBV11-2 to TRBJ1-2; 11 bases are a match to TRBD1. Losses at the gene ends were 5 bases for V and 6 bases for J; bases not matched to a gene: 11. The CDR3 is made up of 16 amino acids. Germline assignment: CDR1 SGHAT and CDR2 FQNNGV. Combining the CDR3 with reference TRBV11-2 and TRBJ1-2 gives the whole variable domain EAGVAQSPRYKIIEKRQSVAFWCNPISGHATLYWYQQILGQGPKLLIQFQNNGVVDDSQLPKDRFSAERLKGVDSTLKIQPAKLEDSAVYLCASSPGQGALTDGYTFGSGTRLTVV.

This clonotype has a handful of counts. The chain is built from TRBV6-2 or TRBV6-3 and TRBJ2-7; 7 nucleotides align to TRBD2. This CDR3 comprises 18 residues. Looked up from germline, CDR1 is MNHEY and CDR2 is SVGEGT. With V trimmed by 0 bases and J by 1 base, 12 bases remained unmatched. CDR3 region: CASSYSGVWLAESYEQYF. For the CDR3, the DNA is TGTGCCAGCAGTTACTCAGGGGTCTGGCTAGCGGAATCCTACGAGCAGTACTTC.

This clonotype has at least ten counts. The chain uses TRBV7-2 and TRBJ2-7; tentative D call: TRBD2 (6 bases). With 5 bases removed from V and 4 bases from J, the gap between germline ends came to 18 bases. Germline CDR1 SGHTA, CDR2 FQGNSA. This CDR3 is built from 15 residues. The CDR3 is CASSPLPGLLYEQYF. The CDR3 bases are TGTGCCAGCAGCCCATTACCGGGACTGCTATACGAGCAGTACTTC.